These 13 T cell receptor beta chains were all obtained from the same sample, sequenced in a study of blood T cell repertoires in COVID-19. Generated by immunoSEQ multiplex PCR, the TCRdb table keeps only in-frame clones and is missing some. The sample lists about 190,000 clones, about 81% occurring once. The sample consisted of peripheral blood. Every receptor here comes from a woman older than 75 with COVID-19, enrolled during active disease.

The CDR3 coding sequence is TGTGCCAGCAGTGATCTAGACTGGTACAATGAGCAGTTCTTC. It yields the protein CASSDLDWYNEQFF. The rearrangement links TRBV2 to TRBJ2-1; no firm D call. V lost 3 bases, J lost 4 bases, and 10 bases lay in between. CDR1 is SNHLY and CDR2 is FYNNEI in the germline V gene. The CDR3 spans 14 residues.

V and J are TRBV10-3 and TRBJ2-1; possible D gene TRBD2, 5 bases. This CDR3 comprises 14 residues. The V end was cut by 6 bases, the J end by 7 bases, with 16 bases between. From germline, CDR1 is ENHRY and CDR2 SYGVKD. CDR3 amino acids: CAIRWAGDTNEQFF. In DNA form, the CDR3 reads TGTGCCATCAGGTGGGCCGGGGATACAAATGAGCAGTTCTTC.

CDR3 in DNA: TGTGCCAGCTGCGCGGGGGCAACTAATGAAAAACTGTTTTTT. The encoded protein is CASCAGATNEKLFF. The V and J genes are TRBV28 and TRBJ1-4; TRBD1 is a possible D gene (5 bases). Germline CDR1 and CDR2: MDHEN and SYDVKM. The ends were cut back, 8 bases at V and 0 bases at J, with 10 bases in the middle. The CDR3 totals 14 residues.

The chain has TRBV2 and TRBJ2-1; 8 nucleotides line up with TRBD2. Germline V lookup: CDR1 SNHLY, CDR2 FYNNEI. CDR3 size: 18 residues. CDR3 nucleotide sequence: TGTCCCACCCGCGGGGGACTCGCGGGGGGCAGCCCTTGGAATGAGCAGTTCTTC. Residues: CPTRGGLAGGSPWNEQFF.

The chain has TRBV29-1 and TRBJ2-1; 9 nucleotides agree with TRBD2. Trimming removed 7 bases from V and 7 bases from J; junction bases left unmatched: 8. Germline V gene data show CDR1 as SQVTM and CDR2 as ANQGSEA. The CDR3 totals 13 residues. CDR3 in DNA: TGCAGCGGGGCGGGACTAGCAGAAAATGAGCAGTTCTTC. Its translation is CSGAGLAENEQFF.

A few counts support this clone. CDR3 bases: TGCGCCAGCAGCCAAGATCTAGTGGGACAGGGGGTTTACGAGCAGTACTTC. This gives the protein CASSQDLVGQGVYEQYF. This sequence joins TRBV4-3 and TRBJ2-7, with 11 bases fitting TRBD1. Germline-derived CDR1 and CDR2 are LGHNA and YSLEER. The trim removed 0 bases at V and 4 bases at J, leaving 8 bases unmatched. This CDR3 is built from 17 residues.

This clone was picked up a small number of times. The chain recombines TRBV11-2 with TRBJ2-3; 8 nucleotides line up with TRBD2. Germline V CDR1 and CDR2: SGHAT, FQNNGV. The CDR3 is 17 amino acids. V was pared by 1 base and J by 1 base, with 7 bases of the junction left unmatched. CDR3 loop: CASSLGLAGPGTDTQYF. The CDR3 DNA reads TGTGCCAGCAGCTTAGGTCTAGCGGGCCCAGGCACAGATACGCAGTATTTT.

In its sample, this clone was seen many times. The chain recombines TRBV13 with TRBJ2-2, with 11 bases that match TRBD2. This CDR3 is built from 17 residues. In germline, CDR1 is PRHDT, CDR2 FYEKMQ (reference sequence). J was trimmed by 7 bases and V by 5 bases; bases with no gene match: 12. The CDR3 DNA is TGTGCCAGCAGCCCCGCCGGGACTAGCGGCGCCGGCGGGGAGCTGTTTTTT. Protein product: CASSPAGTSGAGGELFF.

The rearrangement uses TRBV5-6 and TRBJ1-2, with 9 bases identical to TRBD1. The CDR3 length is 13 residues. Germline V gene data show CDR1 as SGHDT and CDR2 as YYEEEE. V lost 4 bases to trimming and J lost 7 bases; unmatched junction nucleotides: 5. The CDR3 loop is CASSLMTGGGYTF. The CDR3 DNA sequence: TGTGCCAGCAGCCTAATGACAGGGGGTGGCTACACCTTC.

This chain connects TRBV18 to TRBJ2-5, with 7 bases aligning to TRBD1. V dropped 3 bases and J dropped 1; count of bases not matched to a gene: 14. Germline V gene sequence: CDR1 KGHSH, CDR2 LQKENI. CDR3 length: 18 residues. For the CDR3, the DNA is TGTGCCAGCTCACCTGGGGACAGACGACACGGACCCCAAGAGACCCAGTACTTC. Residues: CASSPGDRRHGPQETQYF.

The rearrangement uses TRBV7-2 and TRBJ2-5; 9 bases line up with TRBD2. V trimming: 5 bases; J trimming: 5 bases; junction bases outside the gene matches: 9. CDR1 SGHTA and CDR2 FQGNSA come from the germline V gene. The CDR3 covers 15 residues. CDR3 DNA sequence: TGTGCCAGCAGCATATTCCTAGCGGGGAGGGAGACCCAGTACTTC. Its translation: CASSIFLAGRETQYF.

This rearrangement joins TRBV25-1 to TRBJ2-5; possible D gene TRBD2, 6 bases. The V and J ends lost 1 base and 4 bases respectively, with 13 bases between them. The length of the CDR3 is 15 residues. In germline, CDR1 is MGHDK, CDR2 SYGVNS. Here the CDR3 reads CASSELRDFRETQYF. The DNA of the CDR3 is TGTGCCAGCAGTGAATTGAGGGACTTTCGAGAGACCCAGTACTTC. The entire variable domain, with the rest obtained from reference TRBV25-1 and TRBJ2-5, is as follows: EADIYQTPRYLVIGTGKKITLECSQTMGHDKMYWYQQDPGMELHLIHYSYGVNSTEKGDLSSESTVSRIRTEHFPLTLESARPSHTSQYLCASSELRDFRETQYFGPGTRLLVL.

DNA of the CDR3: TGTGCCAGCAGTTACGGGAGGGAAACAGATACGCAGTATTTT. It is translated as CASSYGRETDTQYF. This chain uses TRBV6-5 with TRBJ2-3, with 7 positions matching TRBD2. CDR1 is MNHEY, CDR2 SVGAGI, per germline. CDR3 length: 14 residues. V was pared by 2 bases and J by 3 bases, with 2 bases of the junction left unmatched.